Each of the 19 T cell receptor beta chains below was sequenced from the same sample in a study of cytomegalovirus exposure and HLA in healthy donors (dated by TCRdb to about 2017). The method was the immunoSEQ multiplex PCR assay. For the multiplex PCR, a mixture combining 60 forward primers for TCR Vbeta segments and 13 reverse primers for TCR Jbeta segments was used. The clones in this table, taken by TCRdb from immuneACCESS, are in-frame only. Not every clone is retained; where verified, under half of the shortfall comes from an unresolved V gene, and the cause of the rest is unknown. The sample includes 160,000 or so clones, with approximately 77% observed a single time. Less than 2.5% of the sample comes from the top ten. The material sequenced was PBMCs. Source of these receptors: a man in his fifties in good health and CMV-seropositive.

J is TRBJ1-2 and V is TRBV5-1; 10 nucleotides align to TRBD1. The ends lost 4 bases at V and 8 bases at J; junction bases unmatched: 11. CDR1 is SGHRS and CDR2 is YFSETQ in the germline V gene. This CDR3 contains 15 residues. The CDR3 here is CASSTGPGQGSGYTF. The CDR3 DNA reads TGCGCCAGCAGCACCGGCCCGGGACAGGGGAGCGGCTACACCTTC.

V usage is TRBV11-2 and J usage is TRBJ1-2; a weak D match, TRBD1 (5 bases). Germline CDR1 reads SGHAT; CDR2 reads FQNNGV. V lost 3 bases and J 3 bases, leaving 11 bases between the germline ends. The CDR3 spans 14 residues. The CDR3 DNA reads as TGTGCCAGCAGCTTTCAGGGCTTGGACTATGGCTACACCTTC. This codes for CASSFQGLDYGYTF.

The V gene is TRBV7-2, the J gene TRBJ2-3, with D unresolved. Germline V gene sequence: CDR1 SGHTA, CDR2 FQGNSA. V was clipped by 0 bases and J by 5 bases, with 12 bases between them. The CDR3 extends over 15 amino acids. CDR3 coding DNA: TGTGCCAGCAGCTTAGCTCCCAGGTTGGGAGATACGCAGTATTTT. Residues: CASSLAPRLGDTQYF.

DNA of the CDR3: TGCGCCAGCAGTGTGCTAGCGGGGGGGCCCTTAGATACGCAGTATTTT. The encoded protein is CASSVLAGGPLDTQYF. The chain carries TRBV10-2 and TRBJ2-3; 12 bases align to TRBD2. Germline V lookup: CDR1 WSHSY, CDR2 SAAADI. The trim removed 4 bases at V and 5 bases at J, leaving 7 bases unmatched. The CDR3 is 16 residues long.

The chain recombines TRBV18 with TRBJ2-2; 8 bases fit TRBD1. J was trimmed by 6 bases and V by 2 bases; bases with no gene match: 2. CDR1 and CDR2 from the germline V gene are KGHSH and LQKENI. There are 14 residues in the CDR3. The CDR3: CASSPRQGPGELFF. The DNA for the CDR3 is TGTGCCAGCTCACCAAGACAGGGGCCCGGGGAGCTGTTTTTT. The whole variable domain, filled in from reference TRBV18 and TRBJ2-2, reads NAGVMQNPRHLVRRRGQEARLRCSPMKGHSHVYWYRQLPEEGLKFMVYLQKENIIDESGMPKERFSAEFPKEGPSILRIQQVVRGDSAAYFCASSPRQGPGELFFGEGSRLTVL.

The chain carries TRBV4-1 and TRBJ1-1; possible D gene TRBD1, 5 bases. CDR1 is MGHRA and CDR2 is YSYEKL in the germline V gene. With 0 bases removed from V and 4 bases from J, the gap between germline ends came to 9 bases. This CDR3 has 14 residues. The CDR3 bases are TGCGCCAGCAGCCAAGATCGGGGGAGCACTGAAGCTTTCTTT. It yields the protein CASSQDRGSTEAFF.

The chain uses TRBV5-1 and TRBJ1-2; perhaps TRBD1 as D (5 bases). Trimming shortened V by 2 bases and J by 4 bases, and 18 bases separated the two germline ends. Per the germline V gene, CDR1 is SGHRS and CDR2 is YFSETQ. The CDR3 spans 16 residues. The CDR3 sequence: CASSFGEGRTGYGYTF. In DNA, the CDR3 is TGCGCCAGCAGCTTTGGGGAGGGGCGGACCGGCTATGGCTACACCTTC.

The chain has TRBV4-3 and TRBJ1-5; the D is unclear. The CDR3 is 14 amino acids. Per germline, CDR1 LGHNA and CDR2 YSLEER. With 0 bases removed from V and 7 bases from J, the gap between germline ends came to 10 bases. CDR3 amino acids: CASSQDPNGQPQHF. CDR3 sequence (DNA): TGCGCCAGCAGCCAAGATCCAAACGGGCAGCCCCAGCATTTT.

V is TRBV4-2 and J is TRBJ2-2, with D maybe TRBD2 (5 bases). This CDR3 contains 15 residues. The germline gives CDR1 LGHNA, CDR2 YNFKEQ. The V gene lost 1 base and the J gene lost 4 bases, with 10 bases spanning the gap. The CDR3 sequence is CASSQVLGLTGELFF. CDR3 sequence (DNA): TGTGCCAGCAGCCAAGTACTAGGACTCACCGGGGAGCTGTTTTTT.

This chain joins TRBV28 and TRBJ1-2, with D unclear. The CDR3 runs 12 residues. Germline assignment: CDR1 MDHEN and CDR2 SYDVKM. V lost 2 bases and J lost 5, with 6 bases in between. Here the CDR3 DNA reads TGTGCCAGCAGTTTACCGGGATATGGCTACACCTTC. It specifies CASSLPGYGYTF.

The CDR3 region is CASSQPPRASNYGYTF. The CDR3 DNA is TGCGCCAGCAGCCAACCCCCGAGGGCATCTAACTATGGCTACACCTTC. The J gene is TRBJ1-2, the V gene TRBV4-1; no clear D gene. The CDR3 sequence is 16 residues long. The V gene lost 2 bases and the J gene lost 0 bases, with 13 bases spanning the gap. In germline, CDR1 is MGHRA, CDR2 YSYEKL.

The chain combines TRBV7-2 with TRBJ1-3, with 7 nucleotides matching TRBD1. CDR3 length equals 16 residues. Germline V gene sequence: CDR1 SGHTA, CDR2 FQGNSA. The V segment lost 5 bases and the J segment 0 bases; nucleotides outside the gene matches: 7. CDR3: CASSGDRAFSGNTIYF. CDR3 in DNA: TGTGCCAGCAGCGGCGACAGGGCGTTCTCTGGAAACACCATATATTTT.

The chain employs TRBV30 and TRBJ1-1, with 9 bases identical to TRBD1. J gave up 6 bases and V 1 base, and 6 bases lay outside the gene matches. The germline V gene encodes CDR1 GTSNPN and CDR2 SVGIG (reference sequence). The CDR3 contains 14 residues. CDR3 amino acids: CAWSGDRGGPEAFF. The DNA of the CDR3 is TGTGCCTGGAGTGGCGACAGGGGGGGGCCTGAAGCTTTCTTT.

The chain carries TRBV6-1 and TRBJ1-5; 7 positions agree with TRBD1. CDR3 size: 15 residues. Trimming took 6 bases from V and 3 from J; bases not matched to a gene: 8. Germline V gives CDR1 MNHNS, CDR2 SASEGT. This chain's CDR3 is CASSRTGTDNQPQHF. The DNA for the CDR3 is TGTGCCAGCAGCCGGACCGGGACAGACAATCAGCCCCAGCATTTT.

This chain links TRBV28 with TRBJ1-5; 10 bases are shared with TRBD1. J was trimmed by 6 bases and V by 6 bases; bases with no gene match: 5. The CDR3 extends over 14 amino acids. CDR1 and CDR2 (germline): MDHEN, SYDVKM. The CDR3, as DNA: TGTGCCAGCAGCTCCGGACAGGGGGGTCAGCCCCAGCATTTT. Translated: CASSSGQGGQPQHF. Filled out from reference TRBV28 and TRBJ1-5, the complete variable domain reads DVKVTQSSRYLVKRTGEKVFLECVQDMDHENMFWYRQDPGLGLRLIYFSYDVKMKEKGDIPEGYSVSREKKERFSLILESASTNQTSMYLCASSSGQGGQPQHFGDGTRLSIL.

The chain couples TRBV4-2 to TRBJ2-6; maybe TRBD2 (5 bases). V lost 4 bases and J 0 bases, leaving 7 bases between the germline ends. From germline, CDR1 is LGHNA and CDR2 YNFKEQ. The CDR3 is 15 residues long. This CDR3 reads CASSRAGSGANVLTF. The CDR3 DNA reads as TGTGCCAGCAGCCGGGCGGGCTCTGGGGCCAACGTCCTGACTTTC.

The chain couples TRBV5-4 to TRBJ2-3; D not certain. The CDR3 loop spans 13 amino acids. V shed 2 bases and J shed 2 bases, with 6 bases lying between them. In germline, CDR1 is SGHNT, CDR2 YYREEE (reference sequence). CDR3 sequence (DNA): TGTGCCAGCAGCTTTGCGCCCACAGATACGCAGTATTTT. Translating gives CASSFAPTDTQYF.

The rearrangement uses TRBV6-1 and TRBJ2-1; 11 bases are a match to TRBD2. CDR3 length: 17 amino acids. Germline V CDR1 and CDR2: MNHNS, SASEGT. V gave up 4 bases and J gave up 5 bases; unmatched junction bases: 10. CDR3 residues: CASSAQGGTSGNNEQFF. CDR3 DNA: TGTGCCAGCAGTGCTCAGGGGGGGACTAGCGGAAACAATGAGCAGTTCTTC.

The V call is TRBV30, the J call TRBJ2-1; possibly TRBD2 for D (6 bases). Germline CDR1 and CDR2: GTSNPN and SVGIG (reference sequence). The CDR3 spans 15 residues. V lost 2 bases to trimming and J lost 0 bases, with 11 bases between them. The CDR3 DNA is TGTGCCTGGAGTCCTGCGGGGTCCTCCTACAATGAGCAGTTCTTC. Residues: CAWSPAGSSYNEQFF.